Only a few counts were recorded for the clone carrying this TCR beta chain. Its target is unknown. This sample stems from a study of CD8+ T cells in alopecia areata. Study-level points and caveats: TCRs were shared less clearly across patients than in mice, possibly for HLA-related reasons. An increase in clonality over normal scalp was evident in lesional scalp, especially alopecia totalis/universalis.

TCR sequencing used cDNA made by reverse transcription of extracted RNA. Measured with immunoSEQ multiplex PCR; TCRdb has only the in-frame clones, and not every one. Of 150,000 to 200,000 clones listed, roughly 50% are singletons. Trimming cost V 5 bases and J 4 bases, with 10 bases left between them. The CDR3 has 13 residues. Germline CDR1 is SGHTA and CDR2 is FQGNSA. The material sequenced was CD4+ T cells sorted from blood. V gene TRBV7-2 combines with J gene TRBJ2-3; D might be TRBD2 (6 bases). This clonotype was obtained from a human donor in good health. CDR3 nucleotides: TGTGCCAGCAGCCGGGAGTTCGCAGATACGCAGTATTTT. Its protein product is CASSREFADTQYF.